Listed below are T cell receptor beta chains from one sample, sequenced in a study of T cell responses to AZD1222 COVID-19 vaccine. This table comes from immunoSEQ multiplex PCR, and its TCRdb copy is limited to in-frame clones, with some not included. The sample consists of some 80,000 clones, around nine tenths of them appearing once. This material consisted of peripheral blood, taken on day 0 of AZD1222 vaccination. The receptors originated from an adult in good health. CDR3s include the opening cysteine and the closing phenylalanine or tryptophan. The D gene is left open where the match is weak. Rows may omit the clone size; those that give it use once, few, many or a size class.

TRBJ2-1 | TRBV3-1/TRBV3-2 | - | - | TGTGCCAGCAGCCAAGATCCCAGCTCCTACAATGAGCAGTTCTTC | CASSQDPSSYNEQFF
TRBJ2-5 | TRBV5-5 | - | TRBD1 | TGTGCCAGCAGCCCAGAGGGACAGCCCAACCAAGAGACCCAGTACTTC | CASSPEGQPNQETQYF
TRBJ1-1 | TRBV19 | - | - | TGTGCCAGTAGTATCTCGGCTGCGAACACTGAAGCTTTCTTT | CASSISAANTEAFF
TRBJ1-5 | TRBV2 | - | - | TGTGCCAGCAGTGTAACCCCGCAGGGCAATCAGCCCCAGCATTTT | CASSVTPQGNQPQHF
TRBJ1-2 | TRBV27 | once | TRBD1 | TGTGCCAGCAGCCGCAGGGACAGGGATTATGGCTACACCTTC | CASSRRDRDYGYTF
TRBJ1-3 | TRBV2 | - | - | TGTGCCAGCAGTAAGGACAGAAGCGGAGAAAACACCATATATTTT | CASSKDRSGENTIYF
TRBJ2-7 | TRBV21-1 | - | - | TGTGCCAGCAGCTTGAAGGTTCGGTCGGGGGACAGGGATTACGAGCAGTACTTC | CASSLKVRSGDRDYEQYF
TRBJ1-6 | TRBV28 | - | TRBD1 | TGTGCCAGCAGTTTGACAGGGTTCCGGTCACCCCTCCACTTT | CASSLTGFRSPLHF
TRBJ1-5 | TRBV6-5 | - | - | TGTGCCAGCAGTTACAGCGGTAAGGGCAATCAGCCCCAGCATTTT | CASSYSGKGNQPQHF
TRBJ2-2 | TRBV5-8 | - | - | TGTGCCAGCAGCTTGATTCGGACTGTGAACACCGGGGAGCTGTTTTTT | CASSLIRTVNTGELFF
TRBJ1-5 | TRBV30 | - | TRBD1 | TGTGCCTGGAAAAAAAGCGGGGACAGGGTCAGCAATCAGCCCCAGCATTTT | CAWKKSGDRVSNQPQHF
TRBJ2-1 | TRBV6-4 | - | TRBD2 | TGTGCCAGCAGTGAGACTAGCGGGGGCTACAATGAGCAGTTCTTC | CASSETSGGYNEQFF
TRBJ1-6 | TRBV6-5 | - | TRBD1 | TGTGCCAGCACCCCGGGACAGAATAATTCACCCCTCCACTTT | CASTPGQNNSPLHF
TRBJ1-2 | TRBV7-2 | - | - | TGTGCCAGCAGCTTAGATAGGCCAAACCCCCGCACCTTC | CASSLDRPNPRTF
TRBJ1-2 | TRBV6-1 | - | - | TGTGCCAGCAGTGAAATGATCTCTTATGGCTACACCTTC | CASSEMISYGYTF
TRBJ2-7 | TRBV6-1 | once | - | TGTGCCAGCAGTGAATGGGGTCTCTCCTACGAGCAGTACTTC | CASSEWGLSYEQYF